Listed here are 8 T cell receptor beta chains from one sample, sequenced in a study of response to subunit inactivated influenza vaccine. TCRdb fed the RT-PCR reads into MiXCR, producing one record per CDR3 protein. The sample lists around 530,000 distinct CDR3 sequences; approximately 15% were seen once. Source: CD4+ T cells sorted from PBMCs, taken less than 30 months after vaccination. The origin of the receptors is a man in his fifties or sixties who received an inactivated influenza vaccine.

The chain combines TRBV9 with TRBJ1-2; no definite D call. V lost 0 bases, J lost 4 bases, and 4 bases lay in between. CDR1 and CDR2 (germline): SGDLS, YYNGEE. The CDR3 totals 12 residues. The CDR3 here is CASSVAAYGYTF. CDR3 DNA sequence: TGTGCCAGCAGCGTAGCTGCCTATGGCTACACCTTC. The full variable domain, with the rest looked up from reference TRBV9 and TRBJ1-2, is DSGVTQTPKHLITATGQRVTLRCSPRSGDLSVYWYQQSLDQGLQFLIQYYNGEERAKGNILERFSAQQFPDLHSELNLSSLELGDSALYFCASSVAAYGYTFGSGTRLTVV.

This chain links TRBV20-1 with TRBJ2-3, with 7 bases lining up with TRBD1. Germline CDR1 is DFQATT and CDR2 is SNEGSKA (reference sequence). The CDR3 sequence is 17 residues long. V lost 1 base to trimming and J lost 6 bases; unmatched junction nucleotides: 16. The CDR3 sequence: CSARVGTGAGLRDTQYF. The CDR3 DNA is TGCAGTGCTAGAGTGGGTACAGGGGCCGGTTTGCGGGATACGCAGTATTTT.

This clonotype turned up a few times. The V gene is TRBV12-3 or TRBV12-4, the J gene TRBJ1-5; tentatively, D is TRBD1 (6 bases). The CDR3 covers 14 residues. The V gene lost 6 bases and the J gene lost 7 bases, with 16 bases spanning the gap. DNA of the CDR3: TGTGCCAGCAGCTCCGGACAGCTCCGACAGCCCCAGCATTTT. As protein: CASSSGQLRQPQHF.

In its sample, this clonotype ranks as medium-sized (0.01 to 0.1%). This chain links TRBV20-1 with TRBJ2-7; D call uncertain. CDR1 is DFQATT and CDR2 is SNEGSKA in the germline V gene (reference sequence). Between the trimmed V and J ends, which lost 4 bases and 3 bases, there was a span of 13 bases. The length of the CDR3 is 13 residues. The chain's CDR3 is CSAILPPVYEQYF. CDR3 DNA sequence: TGCAGTGCTATCCTACCGCCAGTCTACGAGCAGTACTTC.

This clonotype was picked up a small number of times. The chain links TRBV29-1 to TRBJ1-1, with unresolved D. This CDR3 has 12 residues. The V end lost 5 bases, the J end lost 11 bases, and 18 bases lay between the germline ends. Germline V gives CDR1 SQVTM, CDR2 ANQGSEA. The CDR3 protein is CSVSDTVKSAFF. In nucleotides, the CDR3 is TGCAGCGTTTCTGACACTGTTAAATCGGCTTTCTTT.

There are a few counts of this clonotype. This chain connects TRBV28 to TRBJ1-1; no clear D gene. Germline V gives CDR1 MDHEN, CDR2 SYDVKM. There are 11 residues in the CDR3. Trimming removed 2 bases from V and 7 bases from J, with 5 bases in between. CDR3 region: CASSLRFEAFF. DNA of the CDR3: TGTGCCAGCAGTTTACGCTTTGAAGCTTTCTTT. The complete variable domain, with remaining parts taken from reference TRBV28 and TRBJ1-1, reads DVKVTQSSRYLVKRTGEKVFLECVQDMDHENMFWYRQDPGLGLRLIYFSYDVKMKEKGDIPEGYSVSREKKERFSLILESASTNQTSMYLCASSLRFEAFFGQGTRLTVV.

The V gene is TRBV6-1, the J gene TRBJ1-1; 7 nucleotides agree with TRBD1. CDR1 and CDR2 (germline): MNHNS, SASEGT. The CDR3 covers 13 residues. V trimming: 6 bases; J trimming: 4 bases; junction bases outside the gene matches: 5. CDR3 residues: CASRRGTATEAFF. The CDR3 DNA follows: TGTGCCAGCAGAAGAGGGACAGCCACTGAAGCTTTCTTT.

The CDR3 here is CASSRGDGGGGKLFF. The CDR3 region has the DNA TGTGCCAGCAGCCGTGGGGATGGGGGCGGCGGAAAACTGTTTTTT. This chain uses TRBV7-2 with TRBJ1-4; perhaps TRBD1 as D (6 bases). This CDR3 is built from 15 residues. V dropped 5 bases and J dropped 10 bases, with 20 bases sitting between them. The V gene's germline CDR1 is SGHTA and CDR2 FQGNSA.